Below, 13 T cell receptor beta chains from the same sample are listed, as sequenced in a study of OX40 agonist ivuxolimab in advanced cancers. The repertoire was sequenced with immunoSEQ multiplex PCR; TCRdb's copy has only in-frame clones and lacks some. The sample lists some 96,000 clones; about four fifths were seen once. The sample here was CD4+ or CD8+ T cells sorted from blood, taken in a trial of the OX40 agonist ivuxolimab. These receptors originate from an adult with an advanced solid tumor such as melanoma, head and neck, liver or kidney cancer.

The chain carries TRBV7-2 and TRBJ2-2, with a weak D call TRBD1 (5 bases). CDR3 length: 17 residues. Between the trimmed V and J ends, which lost 2 bases and 6 bases, there was a span of 19 bases. Germline CDR1 and CDR2: SGHTA and FQGNSA. CDR3 nucleotide sequence: TGTGCCAGCAGCTTAAGGGGCCTGGGGCAGTTTTCCGGGGAGCTGTTTTTT. Its protein is CASSLRGLGQFSGELFF.

The chain is built from TRBV9 and TRBJ2-2; 7 bases align to TRBD1. CDR1 SGDLS and CDR2 YYNGEE come from the germline V gene. V shed 5 bases, J shed 4 bases, and the junction held 5 bases outside the gene matches. This CDR3 is 14 amino acids long. The CDR3 protein is CASRAGTVTGELFF. The CDR3 nucleotides are TGTGCCAGCAGGGCCGGGACAGTCACCGGGGAGCTGTTTTTT.

V usage is TRBV5-1 and J usage is TRBJ2-2; D is unresolved. From germline, CDR1 is SGHRS and CDR2 YFSETQ. V was trimmed by 2 bases and J by 3 bases, leaving 5 bases between them. This CDR3 spans 13 amino acids. CDR3 region: CASSFRDTGELFF. CDR3 coding DNA: TGCGCCAGCAGCTTTCGGGACACCGGGGAGCTGTTTTTT.

The rearrangement uses TRBV5-1 and TRBJ1-1, with TRBD1 identical over 8 bases. Germline V gives CDR1 SGHRS, CDR2 YFSETQ. This CDR3 has 13 amino acids. Losses at the gene ends were 4 bases for V and 2 bases for J; bases not matched to a gene: 1. The CDR3 sequence is CASSTGGNTEAFF. The CDR3, as DNA: TGCGCCAGCAGCACAGGGGGAAACACTGAAGCTTTCTTT.

This clone was picked up one time. The chain couples TRBV4-3 to TRBJ2-7, with 7 positions matching TRBD2. The ends lost 1 base at V and 3 bases at J; junction bases unmatched: 6. Germline lookup yields CDR1 LGHNA and CDR2 YSLEER. The CDR3 is 15 amino acids. This chain's CDR3 is CASSQGRAGYYEQYF. CDR3 coding DNA: TGCGCCAGCAGCCAAGGAAGAGCGGGGTACTACGAGCAGTACTTC.

This chain links TRBV28 with TRBJ2-7; TRBD2 is a possible D gene (5 bases). Germline-derived CDR1 and CDR2 are MDHEN and SYDVKM. The CDR3 runs 14 residues. V was cut by 0 bases and J by 2 bases, with 8 bases left in between. CDR3 nucleotides: TGTGCCAGCAGTTTATGGGACTTAGCCTACGAGCAGTACTTC. It codes for CASSLWDLAYEQYF.

The rearrangement joins TRBV21-1 to TRBJ2-2; the DNA was not used to check the table's D call, TRBD1. TRBV21-1 is an annotated pseudogene. The CDR3 totals 17 residues. The CDR3 nucleotides are TGTGCCAGCACAACTTCCCGGGACAACCAAAACACCGGGGAGCTGTTTTTT. It translates to CASTTSRDNQNTGELFF.

V is TRBV4-3 and J is TRBJ1-1; D might be TRBD1 (5 bases). The CDR3 covers 16 residues. V was pared by 1 base and J by 0 bases, with 12 bases between. CDR1 LGHNA and CDR2 YSLEER come from the germline V gene. The CDR3 spells CASSQAVGAMNTEAFF. The CDR3, as DNA: TGCGCCAGCAGCCAAGCGGTTGGGGCTATGAACACTGAAGCTTTCTTT.

This chain uses TRBV6-5 with TRBJ2-7; D could derive from TRBD1 or TRBD2 (5 bases each). Germline V lookup: CDR1 MNHEY, CDR2 SVGAGI. Trimming took 6 bases from V and 2 from J, leaving 11 bases between them. The CDR3 sequence is 13 residues long. The CDR3 DNA reads TGTGCCAGCAGGGGGACGGCAACCTACGAGCAGTACTTC. Its translation is CASRGTATYEQYF.

The J gene is TRBJ2-3, the V gene TRBV27; TRBD2 agrees at 8 bases. The V and J ends lost 0 bases and 2 bases, in that order; junction bases with no gene match: 10. Looked up from germline, CDR1 is MNHEY and CDR2 is SMNVEV (reference sequence). The CDR3 extends over 18 amino acids. The chain's CDR3 is CASSLSRMAGGTTDTQYF. The CDR3 DNA reads TGTGCCAGCAGTTTATCCCGAATGGCGGGGGGTACCACAGATACGCAGTATTTT.

This rearrangement joins TRBV6-1 to TRBJ2-1, with 11 bases lining up with TRBD2. The ends lost 5 bases at V and 7 bases at J; junction bases unmatched: 7. Germline V gene lookup returns CDR1 MNHNS and CDR2 SASEGT. This CDR3 has 15 amino acids. The CDR3 here is CASSTTSGSLNEQFF. CDR3 sequence (DNA): TGTGCCAGCAGTACTACTAGCGGGAGTTTAAATGAGCAGTTCTTC.

V gene TRBV27 combines with J gene TRBJ2-1; 9 bases map to TRBD2. Germline values: CDR1 MNHEY, CDR2 SMNVEV (reference sequence). The CDR3 sequence is 15 residues long. Losses at the gene ends were 1 base for V and 8 bases for J; bases not matched to a gene: 6. CDR3 bases: TGTGCCAGCAGTTTATGGCTAGCGGGAATCGATGAGCAGTTCTTC. Protein product: CASSLWLAGIDEQFF.

This chain links TRBV7-2 with TRBJ1-5, with 7 positions matching TRBD1. The germline V gene encodes CDR1 SGHTA and CDR2 FQGNSA. Unmatched junction bases numbered 3, after V lost 0 bases and J lost 4 bases. CDR3 size: 15 residues. CDR3 in DNA: TGTGCCAGCAGCTTAGCTGGGGGACAGAATCAGCCCCAGCATTTT. Translated, it gives CASSLAGGQNQPQHF.